This is a list of T cell receptor beta chains from one sample in a study of T cells in Graves' hyperthyroidism and ophthalmopathy. In TCRdb, the multiplex PCR reads were re-called with MiXCR into one record per CDR3 protein. The sample lists approximately 620,000 distinct CDR3 sequences, 16% seen once, with roughly 3.5% in the top ten. Sequencing was performed on blood. The source of these receptors is a woman aged 35 to 49 with Graves' ophthalmopathy. Each CDR3 is given with its conserved first and last residue. A D gene is named only where the DNA matches it firmly. Not every row has a clone size; where given, it reads once, few, many or a size class.

D: .; V: TRBV5-5; J: TRBJ2-3; size: many; CDR3: CASSWGLGVSTTDTQYF; DNA: TGTGCCAGCAGCTGGGGTTTAGGTGTCTCTACCACAGATACGCAGTATTTT
D: .; V: TRBV7-2; J: TRBJ2-3; size: .; CDR3: CASTLPSDTQYF; DNA: TGTGCCAGCACCCTGCCGTCAGATACGCAGTATTTT
D: TRBD2; V: TRBV19; J: TRBJ2-1; size: once; CDR3: CASSTVTGGGHEQFF; DNA: TGTGCCAGTAGTACCGTGACGGGAGGGGGTCATGAGCAGTTCTTC
D: .; V: TRBV6-1; J: TRBJ1-1; size: few; CDR3: CASSAQTMNTEAFF; DNA: TGTGCCAGCAGTGCCCAGACTATGAACACTGAAGCTTTCTTT
D: .; V: TRBV12-3/TRBV12-4; J: TRBJ1-4; size: many; CDR3: CASSSFPPFDSATNEKLFF; DNA: TGTGCCAGCAGTTCCTTCCCCCCCTTCGACAGTGCAACTAATGAAAAACTGTTTTTT
D: .; V: TRBV11-2; J: TRBJ2-6; size: many; CDR3: CASSLRVVAGPGANVLTF; DNA: TGTGCCAGCAGCTTACGGGTGGTGGCCGGGCCCGGGGCCAACGTCCTGACTTTC
D: .; V: TRBV6-1; J: TRBJ1-1; size: .; CDR3: CASTDIRLNTEAFF; DNA: TGTGCCAGCACCGATATCAGATTGAACACTGAAGCTTTCTTT
D: .; V: TRBV6-2/TRBV6-3; J: TRBJ2-3; size: many; CDR3: CASSYGGHTTQYF; DNA: TGTGCCAGCAGTTACGGCGGACATACGACGCAGTATTTT
D: .; V: TRBV20-1; J: TRBJ1-5; size: many; CDR3: CSARDGVNQPQHF; DNA: TGCAGTGCTAGAGATGGCGTCAATCAGCCCCAGCATTTT
D: .; V: TRBV7-9; J: TRBJ1-1; size: few; CDR3: CASSPNTPNTEAFF; DNA: TGTGCCAGCAGCCCAAACACCCCGAACACTGAAGCTTTCTTT
D: TRBD1; V: TRBV7-2; J: TRBJ1-1; size: many; CDR3: CASSQQGIVTEAFF; DNA: TGTGCCAGCAGCCAACAGGGGATTGTTACTGAAGCTTTCTTT
D: .; V: TRBV29-1; J: TRBJ2-5; size: few; CDR3: CSAEYIGGTQYF; DNA: TGCAGCGCCGAGTACATTGGGGGGACCCAGTACTTC
D: TRBD1; V: TRBV19; J: TRBJ2-1; size: few; CDR3: CASSSGTDYNEQFF; DNA: TGTGCCAGTTCATCCGGGACAGACTACAATGAGCAGTTCTTC
D: .; V: TRBV30; J: TRBJ1-5; size: few; CDR3: CAWSQTTSNQPQHF; DNA: TGTGCCTGGAGTCAGACCACTAGCAATCAGCCCCAGCATTTT
D: .; V: TRBV6-1; J: TRBJ1-6; size: many; CDR3: CASSEAQLPNSPLHF; DNA: TGTGCCAGCAGTGAAGCGCAACTTCCTAATTCACCCCTCCACTTT
D: TRBD2; V: TRBV6-2/TRBV6-3; J: TRBJ2-1; size: many; CDR3: CASRTSGHNNEQFF; DNA: TGTGCCAGCAGGACTAGCGGGCACAACAATGAGCAGTTCTTC
D: TRBD2; V: TRBV7-9; J: TRBJ2-5; size: few; CDR3: CASTGGEGTQYF; DNA: TGTGCCAGCACCGGCGGGGAGGGGACCCAGTACTTC
D: .; V: TRBV5-1; J: TRBJ2-1; size: many; CDR3: CASSGHNEQFF; DNA: TGCGCCAGTTCCGGTCACAATGAGCAGTTCTTC
D: TRBD1; V: TRBV7-8; J: TRBJ1-3; size: few; CDR3: CASSSMTGDTIYF; DNA: TGTGCCAGCAGCTCAATGACAGGGGACACCATATATTTT
D: TRBD1; V: TRBV2; J: TRBJ1-2; size: many; CDR3: CASRYPGQGPNYGYTF; DNA: TGTGCCAGCAGATACCCCGGACAGGGTCCGAACTATGGCTACACCTTC
D: TRBD1; V: TRBV28; J: TRBJ1-6; size: many; CDR3: CASSASQGGTRRSLHF; DNA: TGTGCCAGCAGTGCCTCACAGGGGGGGACCCGGAGGTCCCTCCACTTT
D: TRBD1; V: TRBV28; J: TRBJ2-6; size: many; CDR3: CASRPQGAGANVLTF; DNA: TGTGCCAGCAGACCCCAGGGGGCCGGGGCCAACGTCCTGACTTTC
D: TRBD1; V: TRBV30; J: TRBJ2-3; size: many; CDR3: CAWSVGTASTDTQYF; DNA: TGTGCCTGGAGTGTGGGGACAGCTAGCACAGATACGCAGTATTTT
D: .; V: TRBV6-1; J: TRBJ1-5; size: .; CDR3: CASMQGGNQPQHF; DNA: TGTGCCAGTATGCAGGGTGGCAATCAGCCCCAGCATTTT
D: TRBD1; V: TRBV2; J: TRBJ2-3; size: many; CDR3: CASSRQGVADTQYF; DNA: TGTGCCAGCAGTAGACAGGGGGTGGCAGATACGCAGTATTTT
D: .; V: TRBV20-1; J: TRBJ2-1; size: .; CDR3: CSAPRANSGNEQFF; DNA: TGCAGTGCTCCCCGGGCCAACTCCGGCAATGAGCAGTTCTTC
D: .; V: TRBV5-1; J: TRBJ1-1; size: many; CDR3: CASSLVTDRSEAFF; DNA: TGCGCCAGCAGCTTAGTTACAGACCGTAGCGAAGCTTTCTTT
D: TRBD1; V: TRBV3-1; J: TRBJ1-2; size: many; CDR3: CASSLGDRPNYGYTF; DNA: TGTGCCAGCAGCCTTGGGGACAGGCCGAACTATGGCTACACCTTC
D: .; V: TRBV19; J: TRBJ2-1; size: .; CDR3: CASSKGVPAPWLHNEQFF; DNA: TGTGCCAGTAGTAAGGGGGTCCCAGCGCCGTGGCTTCACAATGAGCAGTTCTTC
D: .; V: TRBV30; J: TRBJ2-5; size: many; CDR3: CAWSGTPPETQYF; DNA: TGTGCCTGGAGTGGGACCCCTCCTGAGACCCAGTACTTC
D: TRBD2; V: TRBV4-2; J: TRBJ2-3; size: few; CDR3: CASSQEGTSGGQDTQYF; DNA: TGTGCCAGCAGCCAAGAAGGGACTAGCGGGGGGCAAGATACGCAGTATTTT
D: TRBD1; V: TRBV6-2/TRBV6-3; J: TRBJ1-4; size: .; CDR3: CASSTIIGTGNEKLFF; DNA: TGTGCCAGCAGTACGATTATCGGGACAGGGAATGAAAAACTGTTTTTT
D: .; V: TRBV15; J: TRBJ1-2; size: .; CDR3: CATSLGRAGSSNYGYTF; DNA: TGTGCCACCAGTTTGGGCCGGGCCGGGAGTTCAAACTATGGCTACACCTTC
D: TRBD1; V: TRBV5-5; J: TRBJ2-1; size: few; CDR3: CASSFRTGTGGYNEQFF; DNA: TGTGCCAGCAGCTTTAGAACCGGGACAGGGGGATACAATGAGCAGTTCTTC
D: TRBD2; V: TRBV7-3; J: TRBJ2-1; size: many; CDR3: CASSLGGLANNEQFF; DNA: TGTGCCAGCAGCTTAGGTGGACTAGCAAACAATGAGCAGTTCTTC
D: TRBD2; V: TRBV27; J: TRBJ2-7; size: many; CDR3: CATRLASGYEQYF; DNA: TGTGCCACCAGACTAGCGAGTGGATACGAGCAGTACTTC
D: TRBD1; V: TRBV5-1; J: TRBJ1-4; size: .; CDR3: CASSLEQGASNEKLFF; DNA: TGCGCCAGCAGCTTGGAGCAGGGGGCCTCTAATGAAAAACTGTTTTTT
D: .; V: TRBV2; J: TRBJ2-7; size: many; CDR3: CASSPQAIPSYEQYF; DNA: TGTGCCAGCAGTCCACAGGCCATACCTTCCTACGAGCAGTACTTC
D: .; V: TRBV30; J: TRBJ2-7; size: many; CDR3: CAFSVGRGYEQYF; DNA: TGTGCCTTTTCCGTGGGTCGTGGTTACGAGCAGTACTTC
D: .; V: TRBV6-5; J: TRBJ2-7; size: .; CDR3: CASSYSTRSEQYF; DNA: TGTGCCAGCAGTTACTCGACCAGGAGCGAGCAGTACTTC
D: .; V: TRBV18; J: TRBJ2-2; size: .; CDR3: CASSFSPGNTGELFF; DNA: TGTGCCAGCTCCTTTTCACCAGGGAACACCGGGGAGCTGTTTTTT
D: .; V: TRBV29-1; J: TRBJ2-3; size: .; CDR3: CSFSGGLTNTQYF; DNA: TGCAGCTTCTCCGGGGGCTTGACGAATACGCAGTATTTT
D: .; V: TRBV11-2; J: TRBJ2-1; size: many; CDR3: CASSLGPGDSEQFF; DNA: TGTGCCAGCAGCTTGGGACCCGGGGACTCTGAGCAGTTCTTC
D: .; V: TRBV6-1; J: TRBJ2-3; size: once; CDR3: CASSAGDTHTDTQYF; DNA: TGTGCCAGCAGTGCAGGGGACACGCACACAGATACGCAGTATTTT
D: .; V: TRBV5-1; J: TRBJ1-1; size: many; CDR3: CASSSAGRRVSAEAFF; DNA: TGCGCCAGCAGCTCGGCGGGACGGCGAGTGTCGGCTGAAGCTTTCTTT
D: .; V: TRBV6-1; J: TRBJ2-3; size: many; CDR3: CASSYASSITDTQYF; DNA: TGTGCCAGCAGTTACGCGTCGTCTATCACAGATACGCAGTATTTT
D: .; V: TRBV7-3; J: TRBJ2-2; size: once; CDR3: CASSLLGSSGNTGELFF; DNA: TGTGCCAGCAGCTTATTAGGCTCTTCCGGGAACACCGGGGAGCTGTTTTTT
D: TRBD1; V: TRBV10-3; J: TRBJ1-2; size: .; CDR3: CAISARDRSDYGYTF; DNA: TGTGCCATCAGTGCAAGGGACAGGAGTGACTATGGCTACACCTTC
D: .; V: TRBV4-2; J: TRBJ2-5; size: .; CDR3: CASSQSPRETQYF; DNA: TGTGCCAGCAGCCAGAGTCCCCGGGAGACCCAGTACTTC